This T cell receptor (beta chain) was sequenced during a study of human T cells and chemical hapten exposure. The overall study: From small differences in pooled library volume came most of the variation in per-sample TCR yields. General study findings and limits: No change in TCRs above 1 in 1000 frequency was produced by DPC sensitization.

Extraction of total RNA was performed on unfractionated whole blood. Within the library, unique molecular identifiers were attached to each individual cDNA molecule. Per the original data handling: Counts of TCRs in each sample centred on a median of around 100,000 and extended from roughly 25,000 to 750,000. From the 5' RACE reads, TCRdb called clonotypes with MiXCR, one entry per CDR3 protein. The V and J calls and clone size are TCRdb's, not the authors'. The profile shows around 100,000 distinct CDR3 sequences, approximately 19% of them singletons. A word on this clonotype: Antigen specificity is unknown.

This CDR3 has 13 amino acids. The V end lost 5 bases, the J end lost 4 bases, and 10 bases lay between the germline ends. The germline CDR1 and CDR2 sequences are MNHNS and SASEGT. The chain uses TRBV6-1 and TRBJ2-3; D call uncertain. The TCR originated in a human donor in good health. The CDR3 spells CASSRGRPDTQYF. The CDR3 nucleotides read TGTGCCAGCAGTCGAGGACGACCAGATACGCAGTATTTT.